Below are 17 T cell receptor beta chains sequenced from a single sample in a study of blood T cell repertoires in COVID-19. The assay was immunoSEQ multiplex PCR, and TCRdb's table has in-frame clones only and misses some. The sample lists hundreds of thousands of clones, 80% to 90% occurring once. The sample was PBMCs or T cells enriched from blood (not recorded which). The receptors here all came from a man younger than 30 who had recovered from COVID-19.

The V gene is TRBV15, the J gene TRBJ2-7; 9 nucleotides match TRBD1. Germline V CDR1 and CDR2: LNHNV, YYDKDF (reference sequence). CDR3 length: 15 residues. The ends lost 4 bases at V and 6 bases at J; junction bases unmatched: 10. CDR3 sequence: CATSTVGTGSREQYF. Written as DNA, the CDR3 is TGTGCCACCAGCACTGTAGGGACAGGGAGTCGCGAGCAGTACTTC. Based on the CDR3 plus reference TRBV15 and TRBJ2-7, the full variable domain is DAMVIQNPRYQVTQFGKPVTLSCSQTLNHNVMYWYQQKSSQAPKLLFHYYDKDFNNEADTPDNFQSRRPNTSFCFLDIRSPGLGDTAMYLCATSTVGTGSREQYFGPGTRLTVT.

About this clone itself: The sample holds other DNA sequences that translate to the same CDR3. This CDR3 is CASSLTVNTEAFF. CDR3 bases: TGTGCCAGCAGTTTGACAGTGAACACTGAAGCTTTCTTT. The gene calls are TRBV12-3 or TRBV12-4 and TRBJ1-1; D may be TRBD1 (5 bases). The CDR3 has 13 amino acids. V gave up 3 bases and J gave up 0 bases, with 5 bases separating them.

The rearrangement links TRBV6-6 to TRBJ1-2; TRBD1 might be the D (5 bases). Germline CDR1 is MNHNY and CDR2 is SVGAGI (reference sequence). The V and J ends lost 0 bases and 6 bases respectively, with 14 bases between them. The CDR3 spans 15 residues. CDR3 region: CASSYSRGMNDGYTF. The DNA for the CDR3 is TGTGCCAGCAGTTACTCGCGGGGGATGAACGATGGCTACACCTTC.

The rearrangement joins TRBV2 to TRBJ2-7, with 7 bases fitting TRBD2. The CDR3 is 15 amino acids. Germline CDR1 and CDR2: SNHLY and FYNNEI. The ends lost 2 bases at V and 5 bases at J; junction bases unmatched: 9. In nucleotides, the CDR3 is TGTGCCAGCAGTGAATACGGCAGGGACTATGACGAGCAGTACTTC. Translation: CASSEYGRDYDEQYF.

The chain links TRBV9 to TRBJ2-1; 7 bases line up with TRBD1. CDR3 length equals 16 residues. After removal of 0 bases from V and 6 bases from J, the junction contained 9 bases not matched to a gene. Germline CDR1 and CDR2: SGDLS and YYNGEE. This CDR3 is CASSVAPTGQGNEQFF. The CDR3 region has the DNA TGTGCCAGCAGCGTAGCCCCGACAGGGCAAGGCAATGAGCAGTTCTTC.

The V and J genes are TRBV28 and TRBJ1-4; no clear D. This CDR3 is 12 amino acids long. The germline CDR1 and CDR2 sequences are MDHEN and SYDVKM. V gave up 7 bases and J gave up 8 bases, with 11 bases separating them. For the CDR3, the DNA is TGTGCCAGCACGAACCGGAGGGAAAAACTGTTTTTT. Residues: CASTNRREKLFF.

The table lists this clone with a few counts. The chain links TRBV3-1 (or the pseudogene TRBV3-2) to TRBJ1-3, with D uncertain. There are 12 residues in the CDR3. In germline, CDR1 is LGHDT, CDR2 YNNKEL (reference sequence). V was shortened by 4 bases and J by 4 bases, with 5 bases between the two germline ends. The CDR3 coding sequence is TGTGCCAGCAGCCTCGGGGGAAACACCATATATTTT. Translated, it gives CASSLGGNTIYF.

V usage is TRBV5-1 and J usage is TRBJ1-2; no reliable D call. V lost 0 bases, J lost 5 bases, and 14 bases lay in between. Per germline, CDR1 SGHRS and CDR2 YFSETQ. The CDR3 is made up of 15 amino acids. In nucleotides, the CDR3 is TGCGCCAGCAGCTTGGCCGAGGGAAGCTGGTATGGCTACACCTTC. It encodes CASSLAEGSWYGYTF. The full variable domain, with the rest looked up from reference TRBV5-1 and TRBJ1-2, is KAGVTQTPRYLIKTRGQQVTLSCSPISGHRSVSWYQQTPGQGLQFLFEYFSETQRNKGNFPGRFSGRQFSNSRSEMNVSTLELGDSALYLCASSLAEGSWYGYTFGSGTRLTVV.

The rearrangement joins TRBV7-9 to TRBJ2-1, with 11 bases lining up with TRBD2. In germline, CDR1 is SEHNR, CDR2 FQNEAQ (reference sequence). Trimming removed 5 bases from V and 0 bases from J; junction bases left unmatched: 3. CDR3 length: 16 amino acids. This CDR3 is CASSPTSGSSYNEQFF. CDR3 coding DNA: TGTGCCAGCAGCCCTACTAGCGGGAGCTCCTACAATGAGCAGTTCTTC.

This clone was detected only once. This rearrangement joins TRBV7-9 to TRBJ1-5, with 7 bases lining up with TRBD1. There are 16 residues in the CDR3. From germline, CDR1 is SEHNR and CDR2 FQNEAQ (reference sequence). The trim removed 3 bases at V and 6 bases at J, leaving 11 bases unmatched. The CDR3 loop is CASSFNPTGEVQPQHF. Here the CDR3 DNA reads TGTGCCAGCAGCTTTAACCCAACAGGGGAGGTTCAGCCCCAGCATTTT. Variable domain in full (rest from reference TRBV7-9 and TRBJ1-5): DTGVSQNPRHKITKRGQNVTFRCDPISEHNRLYWYRQTLGQGPEFLTYFQNEAQLEKSRLLSDRFSAERPKGSFSTLEIQRTEQGDSAMYLCASSFNPTGEVQPQHFGDGTRLSIL.

V is TRBV5-6 and J is TRBJ2-2, with a weak D call TRBD1 (6 bases). The V gene's germline CDR1 is SGHDT and CDR2 YYEEEE. This CDR3 is 15 amino acids long. V dropped 4 bases and J dropped 6 bases, with 16 bases sitting between them. The CDR3 loop reads CASSDTPTGSGELFF. The CDR3 DNA reads as TGTGCCAGCAGCGACACACCCACAGGGTCCGGGGAGCTGTTTTTT.

The chain links TRBV5-6 to TRBJ2-3; 7 bases agree with TRBD2. Germline-derived CDR1 and CDR2 are SGHDT and YYEEEE. The CDR3 has 16 amino acids. V was clipped by 3 bases and J by 4 bases; unmatched bases: 11. CDR3 sequence: CASSWGSGIGADTQYF. CDR3 nucleotides: TGTGCCAGCAGCTGGGGGAGCGGGATCGGGGCAGATACGCAGTATTTT.

The chain couples TRBV11-2 to TRBJ2-7; 7 nucleotides line up with TRBD1. CDR3 length: 18 amino acids. After removal of 1 base from V and 2 bases from J, the junction contained 14 bases not matched to a gene. CDR1 and CDR2 from the germline V gene are SGHAT and FQNNGV. Here the CDR3 DNA reads TGTGCCAGCAGCTTAGGTAGGTTGGGACAGCGAGCCACCTACGAGCAGTACTTC. Amino acids: CASSLGRLGQRATYEQYF.

V and J are TRBV15 and TRBJ2-5; TRBD1 matches 7 bases. CDR3 length equals 15 residues. The germline V gene encodes CDR1 LNHNV and CDR2 YYDKDF (reference sequence). V trimming: 1 base; J trimming: 4 bases; junction bases outside the gene matches: 6. The chain's CDR3 is CATSRAGTAIETQYF. As DNA, the CDR3 is TGTGCCACCAGCAGAGCCGGGACAGCAATAGAGACCCAGTACTTC.

The chain uses TRBV27 and TRBJ1-2; D may be TRBD1 (5 bases). Germline V lookup: CDR1 MNHEY, CDR2 SMNVEV (reference sequence). The germline V and J ends were trimmed by 5 bases and 4 bases, with 14 bases remaining between them. The CDR3 totals 14 residues. As DNA, the CDR3 is TGTGCCAGCAGTCCCACGGGGGATGTCTATGGCTACACCTTC. Its protein product is CASSPTGDVYGYTF.

The rearrangement uses TRBV18 and TRBJ2-3; 9 positions match TRBD2. The CDR3 runs 15 residues. Germline values: CDR1 KGHSH, CDR2 LQKENI. Trimming cost V 4 bases and J 2 bases; bases outside gene matches: 4. The CDR3 sequence is CASSLLAGLTDTQYF. CDR3 nucleotide sequence: TGTGCCAGCTCACTCCTAGCGGGACTCACAGATACGCAGTATTTT.

CDR3 residues: CASSLGRGDEQYF. In DNA, the CDR3 is TGTGCCAGCAGCTTAGGCAGGGGCGACGAGCAGTACTTC. The chain links TRBV7-2 to TRBJ2-7; D possibly corresponds to TRBD1 (6 bases). Trimming left V 1 base short and J 5 bases short, with 9 bases between. CDR1 is SGHTA, CDR2 FQGNSA, per germline. This CDR3 region has 13 residues.